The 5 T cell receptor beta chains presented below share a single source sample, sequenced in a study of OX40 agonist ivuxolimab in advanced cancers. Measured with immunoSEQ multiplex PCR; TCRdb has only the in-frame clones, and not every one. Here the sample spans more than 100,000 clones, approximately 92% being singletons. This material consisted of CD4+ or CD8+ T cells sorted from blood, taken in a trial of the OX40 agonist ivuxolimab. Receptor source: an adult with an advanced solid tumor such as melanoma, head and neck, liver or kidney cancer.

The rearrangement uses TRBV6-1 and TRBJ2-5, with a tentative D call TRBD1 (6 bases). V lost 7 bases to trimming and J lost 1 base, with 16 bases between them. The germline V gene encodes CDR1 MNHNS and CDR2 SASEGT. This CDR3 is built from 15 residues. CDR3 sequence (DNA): TGTGCCAGCAACGGGATCGGCAGGGGCCAAGAGACCCAGTACTTC. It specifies CASNGIGRGQETQYF.

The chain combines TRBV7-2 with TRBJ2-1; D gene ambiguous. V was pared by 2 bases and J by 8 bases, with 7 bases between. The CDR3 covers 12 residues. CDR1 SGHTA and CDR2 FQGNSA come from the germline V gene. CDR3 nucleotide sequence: TGTGCCAGCAGCTTAATTCCGGATGAGCAGTTCTTC. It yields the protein CASSLIPDEQFF.

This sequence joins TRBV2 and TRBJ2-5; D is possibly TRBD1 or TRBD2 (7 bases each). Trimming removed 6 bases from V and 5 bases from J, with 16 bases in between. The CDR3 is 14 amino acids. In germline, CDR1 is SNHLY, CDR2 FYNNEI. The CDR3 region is CASRPRQGGETQYF. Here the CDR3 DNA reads TGTGCCAGCAGGCCACGACAGGGAGGGGAGACCCAGTACTTC.

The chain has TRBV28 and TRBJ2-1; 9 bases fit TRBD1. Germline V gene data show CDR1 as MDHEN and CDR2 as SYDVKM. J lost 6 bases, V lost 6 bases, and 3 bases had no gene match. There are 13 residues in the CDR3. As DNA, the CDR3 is TGTGCCAGCAGGTTGACAGGGGGCAATGAGCAGTTCTTC. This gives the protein CASRLTGGNEQFF.

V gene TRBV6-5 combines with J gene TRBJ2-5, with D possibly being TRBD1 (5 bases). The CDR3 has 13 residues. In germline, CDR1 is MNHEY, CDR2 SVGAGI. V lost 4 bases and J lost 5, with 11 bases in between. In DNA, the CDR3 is TGTGCCAGCAGTTCCACAGGTCCGGAGACCCAGTACTTC. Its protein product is CASSSTGPETQYF.